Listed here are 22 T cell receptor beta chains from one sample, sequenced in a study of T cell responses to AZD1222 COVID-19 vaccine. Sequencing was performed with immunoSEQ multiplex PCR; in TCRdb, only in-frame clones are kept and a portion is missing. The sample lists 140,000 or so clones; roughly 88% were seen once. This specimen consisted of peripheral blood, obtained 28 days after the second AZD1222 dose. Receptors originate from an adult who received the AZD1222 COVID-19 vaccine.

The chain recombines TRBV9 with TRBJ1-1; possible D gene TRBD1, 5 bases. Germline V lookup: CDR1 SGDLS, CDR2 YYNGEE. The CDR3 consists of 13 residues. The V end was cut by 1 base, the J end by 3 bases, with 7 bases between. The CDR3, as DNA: TGTGCCAGCAGCGTACGGGGGGACACTGAAGCTTTCTTT. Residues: CASSVRGDTEAFF.

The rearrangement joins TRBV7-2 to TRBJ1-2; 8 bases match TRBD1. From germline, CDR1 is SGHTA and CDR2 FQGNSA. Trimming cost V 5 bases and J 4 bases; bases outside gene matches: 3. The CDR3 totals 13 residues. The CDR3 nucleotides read TGTGCCAGCAGCCGACAGGGGACCTATGGCTACACCTTC. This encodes CASSRQGTYGYTF. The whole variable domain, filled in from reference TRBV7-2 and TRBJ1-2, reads GAGVSQSPSNKVTEKGKDVELRCDPISGHTALYWYRQSLGQGLEFLIYFQGNSAPDKSGLPSDRFSAERTGGSVSTLTIQRTQQEDSAVYLCASSRQGTYGYTFGSGTRLTVV.

The DNA for the CDR3 is TGTGCCAGCAGCGAAGGACAGGGGATGGGGGTGACCCAGTACTTC. Translated: CASSEGQGMGVTQYF. The rearrangement joins TRBV7-7 to TRBJ2-5; 9 nucleotides line up with TRBD1. CDR3 size: 15 residues. With V trimmed by 5 bases and J by 7 bases, 11 bases remained unmatched. From germline, CDR1 is SSHAT and CDR2 FNYEAQ (reference sequence).

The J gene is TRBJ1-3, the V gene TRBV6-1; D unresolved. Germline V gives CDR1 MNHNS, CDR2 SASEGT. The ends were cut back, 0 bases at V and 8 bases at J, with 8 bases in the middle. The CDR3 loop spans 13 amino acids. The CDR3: CASSEALVYTIYF. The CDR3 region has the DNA TGTGCCAGCAGTGAAGCGCTGGTCTACACCATATATTTT.

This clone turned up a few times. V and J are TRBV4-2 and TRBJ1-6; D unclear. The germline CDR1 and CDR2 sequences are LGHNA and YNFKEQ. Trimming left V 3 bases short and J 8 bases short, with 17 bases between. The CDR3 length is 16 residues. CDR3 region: CASSQNGPLGDSPLHF. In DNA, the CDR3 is TGTGCCAGCAGCCAGAACGGGCCCCTTGGGGATTCACCCCTCCACTTT.

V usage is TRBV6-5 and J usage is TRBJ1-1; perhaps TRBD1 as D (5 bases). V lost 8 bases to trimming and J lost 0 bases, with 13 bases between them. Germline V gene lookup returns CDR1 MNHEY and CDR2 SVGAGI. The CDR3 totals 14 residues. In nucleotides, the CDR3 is TGTGCCAGCTACCCGGGACGGATGAACACTGAAGCTTTCTTT. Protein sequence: CASYPGRMNTEAFF.

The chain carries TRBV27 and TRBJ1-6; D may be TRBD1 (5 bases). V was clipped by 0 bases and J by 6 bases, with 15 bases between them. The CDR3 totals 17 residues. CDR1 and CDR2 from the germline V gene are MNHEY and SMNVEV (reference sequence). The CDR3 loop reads CASSLSVGAGGNSPLHF. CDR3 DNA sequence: TGTGCCAGCAGTTTATCTGTAGGGGCTGGGGGTAATTCACCCCTCCACTTT.

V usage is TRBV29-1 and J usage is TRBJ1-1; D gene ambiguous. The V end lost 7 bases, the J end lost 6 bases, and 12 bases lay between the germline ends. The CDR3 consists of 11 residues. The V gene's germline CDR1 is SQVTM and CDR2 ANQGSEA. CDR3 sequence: CSATGRPEAFF. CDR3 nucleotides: TGCAGCGCCACCGGCCGGCCTGAAGCTTTCTTT.

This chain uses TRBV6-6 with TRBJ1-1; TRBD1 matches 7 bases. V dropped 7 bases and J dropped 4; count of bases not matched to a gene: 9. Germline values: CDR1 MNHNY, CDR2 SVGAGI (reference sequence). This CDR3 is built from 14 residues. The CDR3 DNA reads TGTGCCAGCACTCCGAGGGGGCAGGTCACTGAAGCTTTCTTT. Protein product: CASTPRGQVTEAFF.

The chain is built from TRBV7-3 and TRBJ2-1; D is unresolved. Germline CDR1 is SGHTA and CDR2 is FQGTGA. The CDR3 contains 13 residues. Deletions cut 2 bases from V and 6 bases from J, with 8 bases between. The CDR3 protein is CASSLGTFNEQFF. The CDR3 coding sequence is TGTGCCAGCAGCTTAGGAACTTTCAATGAGCAGTTCTTC.

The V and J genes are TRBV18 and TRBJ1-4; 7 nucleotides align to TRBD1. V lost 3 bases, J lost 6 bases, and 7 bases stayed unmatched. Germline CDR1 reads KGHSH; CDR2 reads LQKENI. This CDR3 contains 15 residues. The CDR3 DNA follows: TGTGCCAGCTCACCGCGGACAGGCTCGGATGAAAAACTGTTTTTT. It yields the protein CASSPRTGSDEKLFF. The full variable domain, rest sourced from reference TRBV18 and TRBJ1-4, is NAGVMQNPRHLVRRRGQEARLRCSPMKGHSHVYWYRQLPEEGLKFMVYLQKENIIDESGMPKERFSAEFPKEGPSILRIQQVVRGDSAAYFCASSPRTGSDEKLFFGSGTQLSVL.

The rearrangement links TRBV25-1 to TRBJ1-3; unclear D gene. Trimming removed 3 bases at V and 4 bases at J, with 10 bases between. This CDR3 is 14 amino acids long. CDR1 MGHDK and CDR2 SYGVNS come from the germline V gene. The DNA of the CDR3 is TGTGCCAGCAGTGACTGGCAGAAGGGAAACACCATATATTTT. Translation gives CASSDWQKGNTIYF.

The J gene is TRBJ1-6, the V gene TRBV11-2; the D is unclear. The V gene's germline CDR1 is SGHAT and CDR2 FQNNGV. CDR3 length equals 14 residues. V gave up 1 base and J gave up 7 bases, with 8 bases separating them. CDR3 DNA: TGTGCCAGCAGCTTAGTTCGGTCAAATTCACCCCTCCACTTT. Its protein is CASSLVRSNSPLHF.

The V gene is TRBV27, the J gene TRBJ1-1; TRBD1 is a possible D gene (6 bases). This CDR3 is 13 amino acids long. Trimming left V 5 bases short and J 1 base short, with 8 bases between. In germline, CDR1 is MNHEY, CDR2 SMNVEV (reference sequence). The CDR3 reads CASSMTGNTEAFF. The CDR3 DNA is TGTGCCAGCAGTATGACAGGGAACACTGAAGCTTTCTTT.

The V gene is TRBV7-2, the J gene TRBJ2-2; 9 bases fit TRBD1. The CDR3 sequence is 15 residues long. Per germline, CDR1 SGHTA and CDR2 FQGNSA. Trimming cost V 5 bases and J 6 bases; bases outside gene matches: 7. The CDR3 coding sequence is TGTGCCAGCAGCCCCTGGACAGGGGAGGCCGGGGAGCTGTTTTTT. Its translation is CASSPWTGEAGELFF.

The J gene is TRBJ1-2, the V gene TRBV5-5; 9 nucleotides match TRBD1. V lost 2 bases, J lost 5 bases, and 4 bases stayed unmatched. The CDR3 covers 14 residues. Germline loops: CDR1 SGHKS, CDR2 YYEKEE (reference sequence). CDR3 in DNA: TGTGCCAGCAGCTTAACAGGGGGCTCTTATGGCTACACCTTC. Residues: CASSLTGGSYGYTF.

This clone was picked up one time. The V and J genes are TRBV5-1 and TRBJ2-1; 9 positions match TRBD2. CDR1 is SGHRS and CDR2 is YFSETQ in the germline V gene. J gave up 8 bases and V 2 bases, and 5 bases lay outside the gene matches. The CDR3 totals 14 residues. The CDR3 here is CASSFSGSTDEQFF. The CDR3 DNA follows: TGCGCCAGCAGCTTTAGCGGGAGTACGGATGAGCAGTTCTTC.

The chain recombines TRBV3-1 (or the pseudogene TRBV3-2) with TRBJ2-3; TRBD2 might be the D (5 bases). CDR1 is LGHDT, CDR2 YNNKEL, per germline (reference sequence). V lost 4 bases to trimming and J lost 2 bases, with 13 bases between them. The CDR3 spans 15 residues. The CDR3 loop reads CASSPSNGVTDTQYF. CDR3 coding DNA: TGTGCCAGCAGCCCCAGTAACGGGGTCACAGATACGCAGTATTTT.

The CDR3 DNA is TGTGCCAGCAGCCTCAACAGAATCAATCAGCCCCAGCATTTT. Protein product: CASSLNRINQPQHF. The chain carries TRBV27 and TRBJ1-5; D unresolved. There are 14 residues in the CDR3. V was pared by 6 bases and J by 3 bases, with 12 bases between. Germline CDR1 reads MNHEY; CDR2 reads SMNVEV (reference sequence).

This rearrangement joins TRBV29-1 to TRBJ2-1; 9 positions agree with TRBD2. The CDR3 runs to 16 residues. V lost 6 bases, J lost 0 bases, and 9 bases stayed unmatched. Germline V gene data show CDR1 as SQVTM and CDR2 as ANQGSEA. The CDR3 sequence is CSVPSLAGSSYNEQFF. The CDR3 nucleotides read TGCAGCGTCCCCAGTCTAGCGGGGAGCTCCTACAATGAGCAGTTCTTC.

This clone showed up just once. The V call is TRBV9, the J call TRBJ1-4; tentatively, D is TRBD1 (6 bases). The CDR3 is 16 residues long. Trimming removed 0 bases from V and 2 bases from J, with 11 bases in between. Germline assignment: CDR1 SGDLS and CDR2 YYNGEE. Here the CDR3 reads CASSVGTVSTNEKLFF. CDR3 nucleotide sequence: TGTGCCAGCAGCGTAGGGACAGTCTCCACTAATGAAAAACTGTTTTTT.

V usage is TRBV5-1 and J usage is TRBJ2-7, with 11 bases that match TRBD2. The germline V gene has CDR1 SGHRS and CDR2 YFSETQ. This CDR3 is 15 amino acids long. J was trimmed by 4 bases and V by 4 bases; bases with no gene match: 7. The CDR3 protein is CASSLSGRVWYEQYF. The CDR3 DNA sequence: TGCGCCAGCAGCCTTAGCGGGAGGGTTTGGTACGAGCAGTACTTC.